The 5 T cell receptor beta chains listed next were all sequenced from one sample in a study of early T cells in non-severe SARS-CoV-2 infection. TCRdb reprocessed the 5' RACE reads via MiXCR and lists one record per CDR3 protein. The repertoire consists of about 48,000 distinct CDR3 sequences, with 4.5% to 7% occurring once and the leading ten covering around 4.4%. Sequencing was done on a sample of whole blood. The receptors come from an adult who was a healthcare worker with PCR-confirmed SARS-CoV-2 infection or an uninfected control (not recorded which).

In its sample, this clonotype was seen a few times. This rearrangement joins TRBV12-3 or TRBV12-4 to TRBJ1-1; D unclear. The CDR3 consists of 11 residues. Trimming took 5 bases from V and 8 from J, leaving 9 bases between them. CDR3 protein: CASSADVEAFF. CDR3 nucleotide sequence: TGTGCCAGCAGTGCGGACGTAGAAGCTTTCTTT.

The chain has TRBV12-3 or TRBV12-4 and TRBJ2-1, with 9 bases fitting TRBD1. V trimming: 8 bases; J trimming: 7 bases; junction bases outside the gene matches: 9. The CDR3 covers 14 residues. CDR3 DNA: TGTGCCAGCGGAGGGACAGGGAGGTTAAATGAGCAGTTCTTC. Translating it yields CASGGTGRLNEQFF.

This clonotype was counted many times. The genes are TRBV6-6 and TRBJ2-1, with 12 bases identical to TRBD2. CDR1 MNHNY and CDR2 SVGAGI come from the germline V gene (reference sequence). This CDR3 region has 16 residues. With V trimmed by 0 bases and J by 10 bases, 7 bases remained unmatched. CDR3 DNA sequence: TGTGCCAGCAGTTACTCGCGGCTAGCGGGGGGGAGGGAGCAGTTCTTC. Protein: CASSYSRLAGGREQFF.

The sample holds many counts of this clonotype. This chain uses TRBV4-3 with TRBJ1-2, with D unclear. This CDR3 has 14 residues. Germline CDR1 reads LGHNA; CDR2 reads YSLEER. V lost 0 bases and J lost 5, with 10 bases in between. The CDR3, as DNA: TGCGCCAGCAGCCAAGATCGGGGAGGGTATGGCTACACCTTC. It specifies CASSQDRGGYGYTF.

This clonotype was seen many times. This rearrangement joins TRBV21-1 to TRBJ2-2; the D call of TRBD2 is as the table states it, not checked on the DNA. TRBV21-1 is tagged as a pseudogene. This CDR3 contains 16 residues. CDR3 loop: CASSSRIARNTGELFF. CDR3 DNA: TGTGCCAGCAGCTCGCGTATTGCTAGGAACACCGGGGAGCTGTTTTTT.